The 30 T cell receptor beta chains listed next were all sequenced from one sample in a study of CD8 T cells in ankylosing spondylitis. Study outcomes and limitations: Eight highly homologous variants made up a TCR beta motif, and this motif appeared characteristic of ankylosing spondylitis blood.

One entry per CDR3 protein, called by TCRdb with MiXCR from the 5' RACE reads. The sample has over 600,000 distinct CDR3 sequences; 15% to 20% are singletons. Their antigens are not known. The sample comprised blood, either unsorted or a sorted T cell fraction (not recorded which). These receptors were collected from a male donor with ankylosing spondylitis.

The gene calls are TRBV6-1 and TRBJ1-6; 7 bases line up with TRBD1. The CDR3 covers 18 residues. Germline assignment: CDR1 MNHNS and CDR2 SASEGT. V trimming: 6 bases; J trimming: 0 bases; junction bases outside the gene matches: 11. For the CDR3, the DNA is TGTGCCAGCAGAGAACCTACAGGGGCCGGCTCCTATAATTCACCCCTCCACTTT. Amino acid sequence: CASREPTGAGSYNSPLHF.

This clonotype was counted only a few times. The chain combines TRBV7-9 with TRBJ2-1; TRBD2 agrees at 8 bases. V lost 4 bases, J lost 5 bases, and 13 bases stayed unmatched. Germline CDR1 and CDR2: SEHNR and FQNEAQ (reference sequence). The CDR3 length is 17 residues. Here the CDR3 DNA reads TGTGCCAGCAGCTCCTGGGCCGGGACTAGGCGAAACAATGAGCAGTTCTTC. Protein sequence: CASSSWAGTRRNNEQFF.

This clonotype has ten or more counts. The J gene is TRBJ1-5, the V gene TRBV6-5; no clear D. V lost 4 bases, J lost 5 bases, and 9 bases lay in between. CDR1 is MNHEY and CDR2 is SVGAGI in the germline V gene. The CDR3 covers 13 residues. The CDR3 loop is CASSFDGDQPQHF. CDR3 nucleotides: TGTGCCAGCAGTTTTGATGGGGATCAGCCCCAGCATTTT.

The chain joins TRBV6-2 or TRBV6-3 to TRBJ2-3; TRBD2 agrees at 12 bases. Germline V gene lookup returns CDR1 MNHEY and CDR2 SVGEGT. V gave up 0 bases and J gave up 5 bases; unmatched junction bases: 0. This CDR3 has 15 residues. DNA of the CDR3: TGTGCCAGCAGTTACTCGACTAGCGGGGGAGATACGCAGTATTTT. Residues: CASSYSTSGGDTQYF.

The chain has TRBV2 and TRBJ1-5; D call uncertain. Germline-derived CDR1 and CDR2 are SNHLY and FYNNEI. Trimming stripped 2 bases from V and 7 bases from J, with 15 bases between. The CDR3 consists of 15 residues. The chain's CDR3 is CASSEQGISSQPQHF. The CDR3 region has the DNA TGTGCCAGCAGTGAACAAGGGATTTCGTCCCAGCCCCAGCATTTT.

The J gene is TRBJ2-5, the V gene TRBV7-9; 7 bases are a match to TRBD2. CDR3 size: 16 residues. The V gene end was trimmed by 5 bases and the J gene end by 3 bases; junction bases not matched to a gene: 12. The germline gives CDR1 SEHNR, CDR2 FQNEAQ (reference sequence). CDR3 sequence reads: CASSLQSGEVEETQYF. CDR3 DNA: TGTGCCAGCAGCCTACAAAGCGGGGAGGTGGAAGAGACCCAGTACTTC.

The chain couples TRBV12-3 or TRBV12-4 to TRBJ2-1, with D tentatively TRBD1 (6 bases). CDR3 length equals 14 residues. Trimming stripped 6 bases from V and 6 bases from J, with 15 bases between. DNA for the CDR3: TGTGCCAGCAGCCATGGCACAGGGTTCAATGAGCAGTTCTTC. Amino acid sequence: CASSHGTGFNEQFF.

The sample holds many counts of this clonotype. This sequence joins TRBV7-9 and TRBJ2-3, with unresolved D. The V end was cut by 2 bases, the J end by 3 bases, with 12 bases between. The germline CDR1 and CDR2 sequences are SEHNR and FQNEAQ (reference sequence). CDR3 size: 15 residues. CDR3 amino acids: CASSLWPGGTDTQYF. CDR3 nucleotides: TGTGCCAGCAGCTTATGGCCGGGTGGGACAGATACGCAGTATTTT.

This clonotype showed up just a few times. A read error may account for a junction end that differs from germline. The chain is built from TRBV20-1 and TRBJ2-7, with 7 bases that match TRBD2. Germline CDR1 reads DFQATT; CDR2 reads SNEGSKA (reference sequence). This CDR3 is 14 amino acids long. The CDR3: CSSSGSLPTGEQYF. CDR3 coding DNA: TGCAGTTCTAGCGGAAGCCTACCTACTGGCGAGCAGTACTTC.

This clonotype was seen ten or more times. An end of the junction does not agree with germline; a read error may underlie this. This chain links TRBV5-1 with TRBJ2-5, with D possibly matching TRBD1 (6 bases). Germline V lookup: CDR1 SGHRS, CDR2 YFSETQ. The CDR3 runs 13 residues. CDR3 DNA sequence: TGTGCCAGCAGCTTACAGGGCGGGGAGACCCAGTACTTC. Residues: CASSLQGGETQYF.

The rearrangement joins TRBV7-2 to TRBJ2-1; D gene uncertain. CDR1 SGHTA and CDR2 FQGNSA come from the germline V gene. The CDR3 spans 14 residues. V lost 2 bases, J lost 9 bases, and 14 bases lay in between. The CDR3 DNA is TGTGCCAGCAGCTTACAACCGGCTGACGGTGAGCAGTTCTTC. Translation: CASSLQPADGEQFF.

This clonotype occurred a few times. The rearrangement uses TRBV28 and TRBJ2-1; 12 positions match TRBD2. Germline V gene data show CDR1 as MDHEN and CDR2 as SYDVKM. The CDR3 consists of 14 residues. Losses at the gene ends were 5 bases for V and 6 bases for J; bases not matched to a gene: 2. The CDR3 reads CASSVLAGGNEQFF. CDR3 DNA: TGTGCCAGCAGTGTACTAGCGGGGGGCAATGAGCAGTTCTTC.

The CDR3, as DNA: TGCGCCAGCAGCTCCGATACGCAAGGTAATGAGCAGTTCTTC. This translates into CASSSDTQGNEQFF. V usage is TRBV5-1 and J usage is TRBJ2-1; D is ambiguous. The CDR3 is made up of 14 amino acids. Germline loops: CDR1 SGHRS, CDR2 YFSETQ. Trimming took 3 bases from V and 7 from J, leaving 14 bases between them.

J is TRBJ2-3 and V is TRBV5-1; TRBD1 agrees at 8 bases. The J segment lost 0 bases and the V segment lost 3 bases, leaving 9 bases of the junction unmatched. CDR3 length: 17 amino acids. Germline loops: CDR1 SGHRS, CDR2 YFSETQ. The CDR3 DNA reads as TGCGCCAGCAGCTGGGGGTTCGGGACAGGTAGCACAGATACGCAGTATTTT. It specifies CASSWGFGTGSTDTQYF.

This clonotype was picked up a small number of times. The chain employs TRBV7-2 and TRBJ2-1; tentatively, D is TRBD1 (6 bases). Germline assignment: CDR1 SGHTA and CDR2 FQGNSA. The CDR3 contains 13 residues. The CDR3 loop is CAQQGKLYNEQFF. The CDR3 nucleotides are TGTGCACAACAGGGAAAGCTTTACAATGAGCAGTTCTTC.

This chain joins TRBV30 and TRBJ2-1, with TRBD1 as a possible D gene (5 bases). Per the germline V gene, CDR1 is GTSNPN and CDR2 is SVGIG (reference sequence). This CDR3 is built from 12 residues. Trimming shortened V by 3 bases and J by 4 bases, and 7 bases separated the two germline ends. CDR3 sequence reads: CAWRTDYNEQFF. In DNA form, the CDR3 reads TGTGCCTGGAGGACAGATTACAATGAGCAGTTCTTC. The variable domain in full, completed from reference TRBV30 and TRBJ2-1, reads SQTIHQWPATLVQPVGSPLSLECTVEGTSNPNLYWYRQAAGRGLQLLFYSVGIGQISSEVPQNLSASRPQDRQFILSSKKLLLSDSGFYLCAWRTDYNEQFFGPGTRLTVL.

This clonotype was seen a handful of times. The chain carries TRBV10-3 and TRBJ1-6; D remains ambiguous. The CDR3 extends over 12 amino acids. Germline V CDR1 and CDR2: ENHRY, SYGVKD. The V and J ends lost 3 bases and 7 bases respectively, with 4 bases between them. CDR3 protein: CAISEGNSPLHF. CDR3 in DNA: TGTGCCATCAGTGAAGGGAATTCACCCCTCCACTTT.

The rearrangement links TRBV3-1 to TRBJ1-1; 12 bases fit TRBD1. The CDR3 loop spans 16 amino acids. Germline trimming cut 4 bases from V and 6 bases from J; bases unmatched to any gene: 9. Germline CDR1 reads LGHDT; CDR2 reads YNNKEL (reference sequence). The CDR3 nucleotides read TGTGCCAGCAGCCCCAGCCCCGGGACAGGGGGCCCTGAAGCTTTCTTT. It specifies CASSPSPGTGGPEAFF.

The sample holds many counts of this clonotype. The chain uses TRBV29-1 and TRBJ1-5; TRBD1 is a possible D gene (5 bases). The V gene's germline CDR1 is SQVTM and CDR2 ANQGSEA. The CDR3 is 13 amino acids. Trimming took 6 bases from V and 5 from J, leaving 14 bases between them. CDR3 nucleotides: TGCAGCGTGGGGGACGGTGGGGATCAGCCCCAGCATTTT. Translation gives CSVGDGGDQPQHF.

This clonotype was observed a handful of times. The V call is TRBV20-1, the J call TRBJ1-1; D is unclear. Germline CDR1 and CDR2: DFQATT and SNEGSKA (reference sequence). The CDR3 runs to 13 residues. Trimming cost V 5 bases and J 5 bases, with 15 bases left between them. CDR3 nucleotide sequence: TGCAGTGCTCCCGGGGAGGTCGAGACTGAAGCTTTCTTT. Encoded protein: CSAPGEVETEAFF.

V gene TRBV6-2 or TRBV6-3 combines with J gene TRBJ2-1; D not resolved. Between the trimmed V and J ends, which lost 6 bases and 6 bases, there was a span of 12 bases. The CDR3 is 13 residues long. Germline values: CDR1 MNHEY, CDR2 SVGEGT. Here the CDR3 reads CASSLTELNEQFF. The DNA of the CDR3 is TGTGCCAGCAGCCTCACAGAGCTCAATGAGCAGTTCTTC.

This chain uses TRBV27 with TRBJ2-3; 11 nucleotides match TRBD2. This CDR3 is built from 14 residues. The trim removed 6 bases at V and 6 bases at J, leaving 5 bases unmatched. Germline V gene sequence: CDR1 MNHEY, CDR2 SMNVEV (reference sequence). CDR3 in DNA: TGTGCCAGCAGACCTAGCGGGAGGATTGATACGCAGTATTTT. It encodes CASRPSGRIDTQYF.

This clonotype showed up just once. The CDR3 nucleotides read TGTGCCCACCGGAGTAGTAGCTCCTACGAGCAGTACTTC. It translates to CAHRSSSSYEQYF. V gene TRBV2 combines with J gene TRBJ2-7; D call uncertain. The CDR3 totals 13 residues. CDR1 SNHLY and CDR2 FYNNEI come from the germline V gene. The V and J ends lost 11 bases and 0 bases respectively, with 14 bases between them.

This clonotype showed up just a few times. The J gene is TRBJ1-6, the V gene TRBV3-1; D uncertain. The CDR3 covers 14 residues. Germline V gene data show CDR1 as LGHDT and CDR2 as YNNKEL (reference sequence). V dropped 6 bases and J dropped 3 bases, with 9 bases sitting between them. The CDR3 sequence: CASRAGVYNSPLHF. CDR3 DNA sequence: TGTGCCAGCAGAGCCGGGGTCTATAATTCACCCCTCCACTTT. Full variable domain (remainder filled in from reference TRBV3-1 and TRBJ1-6): DTAVSQTPKYLVTQMGNDKSIKCEQNLGHDTMYWYKQDSKKFLKIMFSYNNKELIINETVPNRFSPKSPDKAHLNLHINSLELGDSAVYFCASRAGVYNSPLHFGNGTRLTVT.

The chain employs TRBV28 and TRBJ2-7, with 7 bases fitting TRBD2. With V trimmed by 6 bases and J by 3 bases, 8 bases remained unmatched. CDR3 length equals 14 residues. From germline, CDR1 is MDHEN and CDR2 SYDVKM. The CDR3 DNA follows: TGTGCCAGCAGGAGGCCGACTAGCAACTACGAGCAGTACTTC. Protein sequence: CASRRPTSNYEQYF.

This clonotype was found once. The chain combines TRBV12-3 or TRBV12-4 with TRBJ2-7; D not resolved. The CDR3 is 14 amino acids. V lost 1 base, J lost 2 bases, and 9 bases lay in between. The CDR3 is CASSLGLDAYEQYF. The CDR3 nucleotides read TGTGCCAGCAGTTTAGGACTGGATGCCTACGAGCAGTACTTC.

This clonotype was recorded a few times. The rearrangement uses TRBV6-1 and TRBJ2-1; D is ambiguous. Germline CDR1 is MNHNS and CDR2 is SASEGT. Trimming shortened V by 4 bases and J by 0 bases, and 10 bases separated the two germline ends. The CDR3 sequence is 15 residues long. As DNA, the CDR3 is TGTGCCAGCAGTGTGACCAGAGGCTCCTACAATGAGCAGTTCTTC. This gives the protein CASSVTRGSYNEQFF.

This clonotype turned up a few times. This sequence joins TRBV25-1 and TRBJ2-7; D gene uncertain. CDR3 length: 15 residues. In germline, CDR1 is MGHDK, CDR2 SYGVNS. With 1 base removed from V and 0 bases from J, the gap between germline ends came to 10 bases. The DNA of the CDR3 is TGTGCCAGCAGTGAATCGAGGACGCCCTCCTACGAGCAGTACTTC. Amino acids: CASSESRTPSYEQYF.

J is TRBJ1-2 and V is TRBV19; D uncertain. Germline lookup yields CDR1 LNHDA and CDR2 SQIVND (reference sequence). There are 13 residues in the CDR3. Trimming took off 5 bases at V and 6 bases at J, with 13 bases between the two ends. The CDR3 bases are TGTGCCAGTAGTGGATGGGGTGAGGATGGCTACACCTTC. It encodes CASSGWGEDGYTF.

The chain is built from TRBV5-1 and TRBJ2-7, with 9 bases aligning to TRBD1. Germline assignment: CDR1 SGHRS and CDR2 YFSETQ. This CDR3 is 14 amino acids long. V lost 3 bases to trimming and J lost 3 bases; unmatched junction nucleotides: 4. Written as DNA, the CDR3 is TGCGCCAGCAGCTATAACAGGGGGCTCTACGAGCAGTACTTC. Translated, it gives CASSYNRGLYEQYF.